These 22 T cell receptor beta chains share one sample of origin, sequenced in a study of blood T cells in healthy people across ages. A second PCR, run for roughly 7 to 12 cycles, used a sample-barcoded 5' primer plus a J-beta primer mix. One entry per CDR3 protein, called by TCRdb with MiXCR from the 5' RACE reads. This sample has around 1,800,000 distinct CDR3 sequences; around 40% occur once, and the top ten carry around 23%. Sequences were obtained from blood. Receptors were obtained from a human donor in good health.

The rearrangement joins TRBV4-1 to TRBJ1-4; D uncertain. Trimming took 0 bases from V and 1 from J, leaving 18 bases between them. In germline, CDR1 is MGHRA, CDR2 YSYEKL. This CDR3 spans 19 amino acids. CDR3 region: CASSQDTFGRIITNEKLFF. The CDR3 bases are TGCGCCAGCAGCCAAGATACCTTTGGCAGGATTATAACTAATGAAAAACTGTTTTTT.

DNA for the CDR3: TGTGCCAGCACAAGGACAGGGGGCGCGTCGGGAGAGACCCAGTACTTC. Protein product: CASTRTGGASGETQYF. This rearrangement joins TRBV11-2 to TRBJ2-5, with 11 bases matching TRBD1. The CDR3 has 16 amino acids. Trimming at V came to 7 bases and at J to 4 bases, leaving 11 bases not matched to a gene. Germline assignment: CDR1 SGHAT and CDR2 FQNNGV.

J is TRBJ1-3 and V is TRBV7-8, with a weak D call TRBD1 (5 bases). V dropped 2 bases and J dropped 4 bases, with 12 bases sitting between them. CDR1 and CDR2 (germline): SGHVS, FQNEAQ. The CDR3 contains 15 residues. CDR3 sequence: CASSLSWQGGNTIYF. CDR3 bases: TGTGCCAGCAGCTTATCCTGGCAGGGAGGAAACACCATATATTTT.

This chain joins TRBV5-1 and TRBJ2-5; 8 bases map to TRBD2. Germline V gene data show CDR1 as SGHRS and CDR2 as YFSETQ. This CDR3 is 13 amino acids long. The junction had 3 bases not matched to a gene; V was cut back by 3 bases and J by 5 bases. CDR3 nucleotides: TGCGCCAGCAGCTGGACTAGCAGCGAGACCCAGTACTTC. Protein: CASSWTSSETQYF.

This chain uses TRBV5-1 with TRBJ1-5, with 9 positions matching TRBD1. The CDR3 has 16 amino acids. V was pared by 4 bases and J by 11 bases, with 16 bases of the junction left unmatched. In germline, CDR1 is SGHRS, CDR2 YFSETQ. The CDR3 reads CASSPGPGQGQETQHF. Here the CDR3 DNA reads TGCGCCAGCAGCCCAGGACCGGGACAGGGACAAGAGACCCAGCATTTT.

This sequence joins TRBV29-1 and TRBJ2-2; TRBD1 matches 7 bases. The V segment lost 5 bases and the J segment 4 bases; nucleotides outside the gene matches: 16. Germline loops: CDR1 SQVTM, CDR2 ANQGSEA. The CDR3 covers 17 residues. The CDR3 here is CSVHRQRQGPTTGELFF. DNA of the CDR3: TGCAGCGTTCACCGACAACGACAGGGTCCGACCACCGGGGAGCTGTTTTTT.

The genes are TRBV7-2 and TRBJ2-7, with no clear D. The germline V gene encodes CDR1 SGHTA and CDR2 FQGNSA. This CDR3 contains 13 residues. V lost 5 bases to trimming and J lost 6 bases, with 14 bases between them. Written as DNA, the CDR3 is TGTGCCAGCAGCCGGAGACGGGTTAGCGAGCAGTACTTC. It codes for CASSRRRVSEQYF. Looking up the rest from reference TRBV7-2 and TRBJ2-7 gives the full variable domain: GAGVSQSPSNKVTEKGKDVELRCDPISGHTALYWYRQSLGQGLEFLIYFQGNSAPDKSGLPSDRFSAERTGGSVSTLTIQRTQQEDSAVYLCASSRRRVSEQYFGPGTRLTVT.

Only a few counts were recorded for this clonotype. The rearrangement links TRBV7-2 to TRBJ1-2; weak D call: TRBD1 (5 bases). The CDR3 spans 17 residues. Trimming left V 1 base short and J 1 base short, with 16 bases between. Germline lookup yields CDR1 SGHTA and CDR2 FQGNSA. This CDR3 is CASSLELEGTLNYGYTF. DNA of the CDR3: TGTGCCAGCAGCTTAGAGTTGGAGGGGACTCTTAACTATGGCTACACCTTC.

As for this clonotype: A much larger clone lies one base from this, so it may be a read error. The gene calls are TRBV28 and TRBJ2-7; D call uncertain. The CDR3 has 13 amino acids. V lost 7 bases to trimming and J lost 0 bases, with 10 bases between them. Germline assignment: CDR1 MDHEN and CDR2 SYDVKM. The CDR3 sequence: CASNGGNSYEQYF. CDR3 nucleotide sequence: TGTGCCAGCAATGGCGGAAACTCCTACGAGCAGTACTTC.

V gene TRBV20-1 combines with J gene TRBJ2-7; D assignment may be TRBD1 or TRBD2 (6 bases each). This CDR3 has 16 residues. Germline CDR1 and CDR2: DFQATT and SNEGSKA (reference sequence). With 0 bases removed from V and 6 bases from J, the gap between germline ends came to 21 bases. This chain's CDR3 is CSARDRWKGGSSEQYF. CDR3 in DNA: TGCAGTGCTAGAGATCGTTGGAAAGGGGGGTCGTCCGAGCAGTACTTC.

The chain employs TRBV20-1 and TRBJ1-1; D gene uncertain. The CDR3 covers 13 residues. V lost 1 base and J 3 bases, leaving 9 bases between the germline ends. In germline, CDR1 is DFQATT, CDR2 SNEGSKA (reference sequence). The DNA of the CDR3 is TGCAGTGCTAGAGGTGAAGAGGACACTGAAGCTTTCTTT. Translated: CSARGEEDTEAFF.

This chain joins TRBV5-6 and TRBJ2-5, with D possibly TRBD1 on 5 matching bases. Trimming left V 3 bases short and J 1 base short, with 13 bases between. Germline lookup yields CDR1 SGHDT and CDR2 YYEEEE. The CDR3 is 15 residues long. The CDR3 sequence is CASSWATGTQETQYF. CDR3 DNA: TGTGCCAGCAGCTGGGCCACAGGCACCCAAGAGACCCAGTACTTC. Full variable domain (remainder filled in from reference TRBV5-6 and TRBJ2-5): DAGVTQSPTHLIKTRGQQVTLRCSPKSGHDTVSWYQQALGQGPQFIFQYYEEEERQRGNFPDRFSGHQFPNYSSELNVNALLLGDSALYLCASSWATGTQETQYFGPGTRLLVL.

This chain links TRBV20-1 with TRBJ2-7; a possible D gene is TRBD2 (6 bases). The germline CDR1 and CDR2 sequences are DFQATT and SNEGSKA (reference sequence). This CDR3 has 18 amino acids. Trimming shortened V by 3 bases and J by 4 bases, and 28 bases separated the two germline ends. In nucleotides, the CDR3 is TGCAGTGCTAGCCCCCCTCGGCTAGCGATAACATTTACATACGAGCAGTACTTC. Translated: CSASPPRLAITFTYEQYF.

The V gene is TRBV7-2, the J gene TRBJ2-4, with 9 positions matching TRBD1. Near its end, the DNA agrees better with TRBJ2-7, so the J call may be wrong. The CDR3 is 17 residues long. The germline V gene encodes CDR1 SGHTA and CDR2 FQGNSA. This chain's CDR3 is CASSLMGQGLILYEQYF. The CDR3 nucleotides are TGTGCCAGCAGCTTAATGGGACAGGGATTAATTCTCTACGAGCAGTACTTC.

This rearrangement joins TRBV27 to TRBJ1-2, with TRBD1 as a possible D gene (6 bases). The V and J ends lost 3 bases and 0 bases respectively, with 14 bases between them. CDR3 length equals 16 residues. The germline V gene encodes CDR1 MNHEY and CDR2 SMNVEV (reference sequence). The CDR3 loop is CASSFGRTEANYGYTF. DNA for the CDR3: TGTGCCAGCAGTTTCGGGAGGACAGAAGCTAACTATGGCTACACCTTC.

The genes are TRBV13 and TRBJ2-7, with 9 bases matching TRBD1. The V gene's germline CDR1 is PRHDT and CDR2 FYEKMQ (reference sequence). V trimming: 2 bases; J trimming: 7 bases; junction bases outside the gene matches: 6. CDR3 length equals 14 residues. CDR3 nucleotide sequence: TGTGCCAGCAGCTTAAAGGGGACAGGGCGTGAGCAGTACTTC. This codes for CASSLKGTGREQYF.

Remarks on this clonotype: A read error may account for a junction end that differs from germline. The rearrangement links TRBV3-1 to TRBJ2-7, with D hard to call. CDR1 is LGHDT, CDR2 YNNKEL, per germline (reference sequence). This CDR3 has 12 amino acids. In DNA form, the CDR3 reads TGTGCCAGCAGACAAGATCCCTACGAGCAGTACTTC. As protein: CASRQDPYEQYF.

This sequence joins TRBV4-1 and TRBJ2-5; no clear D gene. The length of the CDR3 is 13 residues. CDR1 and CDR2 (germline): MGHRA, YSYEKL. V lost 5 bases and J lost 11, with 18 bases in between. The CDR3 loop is CASSSLAGEEQYF. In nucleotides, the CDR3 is TGCGCCAGCAGCTCCTTGGCAGGTGAAGAGCAGTACTTC.

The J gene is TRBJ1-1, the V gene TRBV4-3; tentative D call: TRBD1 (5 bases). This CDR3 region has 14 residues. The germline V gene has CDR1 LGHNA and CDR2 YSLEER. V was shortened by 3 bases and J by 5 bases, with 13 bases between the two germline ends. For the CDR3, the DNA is TGCGCCAGCAGCCATTTAGAGGGGTCGACTGAAGCTTTCTTT. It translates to CASSHLEGSTEAFF.

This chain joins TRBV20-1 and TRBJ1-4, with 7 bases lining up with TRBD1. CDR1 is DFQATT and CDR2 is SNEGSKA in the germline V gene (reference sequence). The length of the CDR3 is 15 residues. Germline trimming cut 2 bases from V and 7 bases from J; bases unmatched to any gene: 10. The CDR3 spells CSARKSGAGGEKLFF. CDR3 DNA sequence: TGCAGTGCTAGAAAGTCCGGGGCAGGGGGTGAAAAACTGTTTTTT.

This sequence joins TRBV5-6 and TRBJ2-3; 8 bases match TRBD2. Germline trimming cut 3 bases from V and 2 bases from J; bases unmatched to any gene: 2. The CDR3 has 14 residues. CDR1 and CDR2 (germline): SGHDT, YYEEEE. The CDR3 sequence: CASSSGGVTDTQYF. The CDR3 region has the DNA TGTGCCAGCAGCTCCGGGGGGGTCACAGATACGCAGTATTTT.

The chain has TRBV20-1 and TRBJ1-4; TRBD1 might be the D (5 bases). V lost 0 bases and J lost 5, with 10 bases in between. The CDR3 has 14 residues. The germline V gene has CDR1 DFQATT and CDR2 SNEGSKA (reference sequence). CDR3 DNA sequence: TGCAGTGCTAGAGAAGGGACTTGGAATGAAAAACTGTTTTTT. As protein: CSAREGTWNEKLFF.